Given below is one TCR beta chain in context. The record originates from a study of blood T cell repertoires in COVID-19. Study-level information: Spain, Italy and the United States supplied samples that represented acute and convalescent COVID-19.

Ages ranged from roughly 18 to 95 years, with residence in around 24 US areas. Cohorts were assigned according to the clinical history that participants reported. With V trimmed by 4 bases and J by 8 bases, 23 bases remained unmatched. The CDR3 is 19 residues long. In germline, CDR1 is SNHLY, CDR2 FYNNEI. Clones were read by immunoSEQ multiplex PCR, and TCRdb kept only the in-frame ones, dropping some. The table lists about 180,000 clones, over 70% of them singletons, with 5.6% in the top ten. J is TRBJ2-3 and V is TRBV2, with TRBD2 matching over 8 bases. The sequence was collected from a woman aged 40 to 50 with acute COVID-19. Sequencing used PBMCs or T cells enriched from blood (not recorded which). The CDR3 here is CASSGIPGASGLIIPTQYF. In DNA form, the CDR3 reads TGTGCCAGCAGTGGGATTCCGGGGGCTAGCGGGCTTATAATCCCTACGCAGTATTTT.